These 8 T cell receptor beta chains originate from one sample sequenced in a study of cytomegalovirus exposure and HLA in healthy donors. The PCR made use of 60 Vbeta and 13 Jbeta primers. Using immunoSEQ multiplex PCR, the repertoire was profiled, and TCRdb retains in-frame clones only, with some absent. The profile shows 150,000 to 200,000 clones, over 75% of them singletons. Sequenced input: PBMCs. The origin of the receptors is a female donor in good health and CMV-seronegative.

The chain couples TRBV5-1 to TRBJ2-3, with 11 nucleotides matching TRBD2. CDR1 SGHRS and CDR2 YFSETQ come from the germline V gene. This CDR3 spans 17 amino acids. The ends lost 3 bases at V and 2 bases at J; junction bases unmatched: 8. CDR3 sequence: CASSSIAGGLNTDTQYF. Here the CDR3 DNA reads TGCGCCAGCAGCTCCATAGCGGGGGGGCTTAACACAGATACGCAGTATTTT.

V is TRBV29-1 and J is TRBJ2-7; 13 nucleotides line up with TRBD2. The CDR3 totals 15 residues. Germline CDR1 is SQVTM and CDR2 is ANQGSEA. After removal of 7 bases from V and 1 base from J, the junction contained 7 bases not matched to a gene. The CDR3 DNA sequence: TGCAGCGGGATCGGACTAGCGGGAGAGTCCTACGAGCAGTACTTC. Protein: CSGIGLAGESYEQYF.

J is TRBJ1-5 and V is TRBV2; 7 bases fit TRBD1. The CDR3 runs 14 residues. V was clipped by 3 bases and J by 7 bases; unmatched bases: 6. Looked up from germline, CDR1 is SNHLY and CDR2 is FYNNEI. Here the CDR3 reads CASSDEGARQPQHF. DNA for the CDR3: TGTGCCAGCAGTGATGAGGGGGCCAGGCAGCCCCAGCATTTT.

The V call is TRBV19, the J call TRBJ1-2; 9 bases are shared with TRBD1. Germline CDR1 reads LNHDA; CDR2 reads SQIVND (reference sequence). This CDR3 is 13 amino acids long. The V and J ends lost 4 bases and 8 bases, in that order; junction bases with no gene match: 5. The CDR3 DNA sequence: TGTGCCAGTAGTAGGGGACAGGGAGGGGGCTACACCTTC. Translation gives CASSRGQGGGYTF.

This clone came up a few times. This chain joins TRBV25-1 and TRBJ2-5, with 8 nucleotides matching TRBD1. Germline CDR1 and CDR2: MGHDK and SYGVNS. This CDR3 comprises 13 residues. The CDR3 nucleotides read TGTGGACAGCGCAGGGGGCTTTGGGAGACCCAGTACTTC. Translated, it gives CGQRRGLWETQYF.

The table lists this clone with a few counts. The chain couples TRBV6-8 to TRBJ2-2; TRBD1 matches at 7 bases. Germline values: CDR1 MNHGY, CDR2 SAAAGT. Unmatched junction bases numbered 4, after V lost 8 bases and J lost 1 base. The CDR3 consists of 14 residues. The CDR3 DNA follows: TGTGCCAGCCTGACAGGGAGGAACACCGGGGAGCTGTTTTTT. This translates into CASLTGRNTGELFF.

Here the CDR3 reads CASSLSWRDGNEQFF. CDR3 in DNA: TGTGCCAGCAGCCTGTCGTGGCGGGACGGCAATGAGCAGTTCTTC. The chain uses TRBV5-4 and TRBJ2-1; maybe TRBD2 (6 bases). In germline, CDR1 is SGHNT, CDR2 YYREEE (reference sequence). The V and J ends lost 4 bases and 6 bases respectively, with 17 bases between them. The CDR3 runs to 15 residues.

The rearrangement joins TRBV7-2 to TRBJ2-2; D might be TRBD2 (5 bases). This CDR3 has 15 residues. Germline V lookup: CDR1 SGHTA, CDR2 FQGNSA. V shed 0 bases and J shed 6 bases, with 11 bases lying between them. This CDR3 is CASSLAGVGAGELFF. In nucleotides, the CDR3 is TGTGCCAGCAGCTTAGCGGGAGTGGGCGCCGGGGAGCTGTTTTTT. The full variable domain, with the rest looked up from reference TRBV7-2 and TRBJ2-2, is GAGVSQSPSNKVTEKGKDVELRCDPISGHTALYWYRQSLGQGLEFLIYFQGNSAPDKSGLPSDRFSAERTGGSVSTLTIQRTQQEDSAVYLCASSLAGVGAGELFFGEGSRLTVL.